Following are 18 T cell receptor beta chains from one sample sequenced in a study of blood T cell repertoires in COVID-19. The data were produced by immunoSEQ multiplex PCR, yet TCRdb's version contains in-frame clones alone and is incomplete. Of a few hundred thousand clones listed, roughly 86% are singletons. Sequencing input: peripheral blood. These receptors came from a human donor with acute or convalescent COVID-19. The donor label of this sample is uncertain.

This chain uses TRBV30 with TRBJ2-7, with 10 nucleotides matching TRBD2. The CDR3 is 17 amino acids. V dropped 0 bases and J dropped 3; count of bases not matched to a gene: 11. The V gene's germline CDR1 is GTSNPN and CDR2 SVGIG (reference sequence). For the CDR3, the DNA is TGTGCCTGGAGTGTACCCAGCGGGGGGGCGAGAGTCTACGAGCAGTACTTC. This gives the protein CAWSVPSGGARVYEQYF. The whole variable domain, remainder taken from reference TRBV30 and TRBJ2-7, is SQTIHQWPATLVQPVGSPLSLECTVEGTSNPNLYWYRQAAGRGLQLLFYSVGIGQISSEVPQNLSASRPQDRQFILSSKKLLLSDSGFYLCAWSVPSGGARVYEQYFGPGTRLTVT.

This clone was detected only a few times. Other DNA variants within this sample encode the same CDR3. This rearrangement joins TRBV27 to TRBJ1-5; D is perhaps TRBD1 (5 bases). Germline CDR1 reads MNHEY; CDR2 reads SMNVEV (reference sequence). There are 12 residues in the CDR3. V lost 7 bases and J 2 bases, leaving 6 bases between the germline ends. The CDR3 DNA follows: TGTGCCAGCAAGACAGGCAATCAGCCCCAGCATTTT. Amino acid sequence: CASKTGNQPQHF.

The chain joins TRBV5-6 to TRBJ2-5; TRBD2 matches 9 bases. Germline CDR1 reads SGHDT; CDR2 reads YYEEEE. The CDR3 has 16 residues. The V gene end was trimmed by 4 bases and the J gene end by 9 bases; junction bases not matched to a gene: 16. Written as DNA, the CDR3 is TGTGCCAGCAGCCCCATCGGACTAGCGCCGGAGGGGGCCCAGTACTTC. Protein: CASSPIGLAPEGAQYF.

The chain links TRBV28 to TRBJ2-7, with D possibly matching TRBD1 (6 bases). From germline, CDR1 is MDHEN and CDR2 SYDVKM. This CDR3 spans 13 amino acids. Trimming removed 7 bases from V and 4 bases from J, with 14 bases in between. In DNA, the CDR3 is TGTGCCAGCAATGCCGGGACACTGTACGAGCAGTACTTC. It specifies CASNAGTLYEQYF.

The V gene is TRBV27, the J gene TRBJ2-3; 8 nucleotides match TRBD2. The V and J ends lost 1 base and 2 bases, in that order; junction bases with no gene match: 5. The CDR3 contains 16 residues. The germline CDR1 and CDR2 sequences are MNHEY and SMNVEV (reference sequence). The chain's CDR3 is CASSLFSGTFTDTQYF. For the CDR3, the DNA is TGTGCCAGCAGTTTATTTAGCGGGACCTTCACAGATACGCAGTATTTT.

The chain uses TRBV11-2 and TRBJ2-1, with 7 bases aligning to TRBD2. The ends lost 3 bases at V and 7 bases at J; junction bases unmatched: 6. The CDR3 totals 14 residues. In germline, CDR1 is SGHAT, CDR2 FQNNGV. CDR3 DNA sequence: TGTGCCAGCAGCTTGGGCCCCGGGAGGAATGAGCAGTTCTTC. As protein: CASSLGPGRNEQFF.

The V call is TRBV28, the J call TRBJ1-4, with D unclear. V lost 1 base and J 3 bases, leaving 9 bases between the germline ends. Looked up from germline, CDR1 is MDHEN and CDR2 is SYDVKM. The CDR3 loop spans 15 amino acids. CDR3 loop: CASSLFGRPNEKLFF. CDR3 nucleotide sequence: TGTGCCAGCAGTTTATTTGGGCGACCTAATGAAAAACTGTTTTTT.

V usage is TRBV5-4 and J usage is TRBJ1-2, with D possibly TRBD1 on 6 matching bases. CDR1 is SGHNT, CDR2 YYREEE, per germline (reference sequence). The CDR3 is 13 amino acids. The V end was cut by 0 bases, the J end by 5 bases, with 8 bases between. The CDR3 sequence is CASSLDRVYGYTF. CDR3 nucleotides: TGTGCCAGCAGCTTGGACAGGGTGTATGGCTACACCTTC.

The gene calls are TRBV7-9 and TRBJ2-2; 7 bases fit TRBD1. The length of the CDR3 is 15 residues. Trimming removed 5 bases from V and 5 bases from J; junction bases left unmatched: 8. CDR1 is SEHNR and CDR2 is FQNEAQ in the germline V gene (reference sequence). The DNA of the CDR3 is TGTGCCAGCAGCCCCCAGGGGGAGCGTACCGGGGAGCTGTTTTTT. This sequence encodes CASSPQGERTGELFF.

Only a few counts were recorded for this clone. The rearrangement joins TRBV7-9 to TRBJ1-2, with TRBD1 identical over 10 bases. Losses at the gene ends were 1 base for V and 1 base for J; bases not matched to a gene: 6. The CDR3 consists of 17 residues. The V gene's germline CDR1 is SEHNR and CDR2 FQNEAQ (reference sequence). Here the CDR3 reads CASSLVQRTGGNYGYTF. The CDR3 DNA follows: TGTGCCAGCAGCTTAGTACAGCGGACAGGGGGTAACTATGGCTACACCTTC.

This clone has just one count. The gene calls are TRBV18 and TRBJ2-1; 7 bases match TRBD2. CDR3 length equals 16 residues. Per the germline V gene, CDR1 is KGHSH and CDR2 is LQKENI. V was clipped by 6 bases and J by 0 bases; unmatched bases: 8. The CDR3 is CASSFQLARSYNEQFF. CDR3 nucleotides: TGTGCCAGCTCGTTTCAACTAGCGCGCTCCTACAATGAGCAGTTCTTC. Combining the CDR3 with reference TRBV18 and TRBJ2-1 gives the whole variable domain NAGVMQNPRHLVRRRGQEARLRCSPMKGHSHVYWYRQLPEEGLKFMVYLQKENIIDESGMPKERFSAEFPKEGPSILRIQQVVRGDSAAYFCASSFQLARSYNEQFFGPGTRLTVL.

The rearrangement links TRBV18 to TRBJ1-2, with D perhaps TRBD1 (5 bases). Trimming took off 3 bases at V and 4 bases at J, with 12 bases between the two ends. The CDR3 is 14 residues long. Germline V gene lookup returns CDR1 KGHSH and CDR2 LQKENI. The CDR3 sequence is CASSPTGTPYGYTF. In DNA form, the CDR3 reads TGTGCCAGCTCACCTACTGGGACTCCCTATGGCTACACCTTC.

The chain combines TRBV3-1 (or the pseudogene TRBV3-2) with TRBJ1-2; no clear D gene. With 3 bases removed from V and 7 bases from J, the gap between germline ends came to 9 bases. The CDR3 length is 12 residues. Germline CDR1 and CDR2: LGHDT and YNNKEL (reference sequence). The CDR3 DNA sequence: TGTGCCAGCAGCCAGAGGGTAGCTGGCTACACCTTC. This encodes CASSQRVAGYTF.

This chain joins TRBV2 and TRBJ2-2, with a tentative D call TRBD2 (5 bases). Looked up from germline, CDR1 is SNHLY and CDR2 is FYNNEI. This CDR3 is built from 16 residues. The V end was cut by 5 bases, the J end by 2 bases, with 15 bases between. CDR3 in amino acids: CASSNPGELNTGELFF. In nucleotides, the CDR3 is TGTGCCAGCAGTAACCCCGGGGAACTAAACACCGGGGAGCTGTTTTTT.

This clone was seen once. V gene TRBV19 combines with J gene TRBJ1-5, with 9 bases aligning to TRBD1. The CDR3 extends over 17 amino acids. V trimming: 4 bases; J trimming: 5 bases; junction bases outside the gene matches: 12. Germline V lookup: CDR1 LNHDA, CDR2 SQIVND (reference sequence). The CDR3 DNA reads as TGTGCCAGTAGTACAAGAGGGACAGGGACGGGGCATCAGCCCCAGCATTTT. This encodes CASSTRGTGTGHQPQHF.

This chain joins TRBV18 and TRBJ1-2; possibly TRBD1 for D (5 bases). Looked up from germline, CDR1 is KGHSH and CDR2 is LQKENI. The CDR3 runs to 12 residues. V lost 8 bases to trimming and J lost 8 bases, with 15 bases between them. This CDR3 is CASTQGVNGYTF. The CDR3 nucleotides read TGTGCCAGCACCCAGGGCGTTAACGGCTACACCTTC.

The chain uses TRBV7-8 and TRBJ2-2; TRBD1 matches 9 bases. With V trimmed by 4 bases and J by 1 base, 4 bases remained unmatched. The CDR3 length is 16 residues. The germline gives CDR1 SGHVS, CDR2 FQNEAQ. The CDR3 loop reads CASSSRDRVNTGELFF. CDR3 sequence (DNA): TGTGCCAGCAGCTCCCGGGACAGGGTGAACACCGGGGAGCTGTTTTTT.

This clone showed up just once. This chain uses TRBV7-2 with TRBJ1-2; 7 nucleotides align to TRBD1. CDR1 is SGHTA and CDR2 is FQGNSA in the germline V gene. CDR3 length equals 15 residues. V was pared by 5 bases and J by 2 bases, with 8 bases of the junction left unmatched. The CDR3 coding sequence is TGTGCCAGCAGCAATCCGGGACAGCTCAACTATGGCTACACCTTC. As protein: CASSNPGQLNYGYTF.